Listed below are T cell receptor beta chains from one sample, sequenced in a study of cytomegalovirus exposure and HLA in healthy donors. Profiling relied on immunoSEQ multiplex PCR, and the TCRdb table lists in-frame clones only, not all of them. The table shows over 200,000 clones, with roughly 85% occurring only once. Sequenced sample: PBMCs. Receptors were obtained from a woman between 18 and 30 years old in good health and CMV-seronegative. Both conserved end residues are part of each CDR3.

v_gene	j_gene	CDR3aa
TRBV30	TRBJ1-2	CAWSGSLLWGYTF
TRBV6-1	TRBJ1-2	CASSRVGTYGYTF
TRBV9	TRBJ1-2	CASSVRGTNYGYTF
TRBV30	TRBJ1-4	CAWSVQGSEKLFF
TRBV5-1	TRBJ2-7	CASRIREVSYEQYF
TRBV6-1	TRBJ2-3	CASRERYSSTDTQYF
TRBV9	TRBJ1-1	CASSVYPRVHLRTEAFF
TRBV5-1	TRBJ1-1	CASSLRVGTEAFF
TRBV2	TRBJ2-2	CASSLLAGGNTGELFF
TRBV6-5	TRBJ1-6	CASSYNNSPLHF
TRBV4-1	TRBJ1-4	CASSQPTGERLKLFF
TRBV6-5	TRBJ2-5	CASSPGTYTQETQYF
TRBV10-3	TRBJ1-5	CAISLDGNQPQHF
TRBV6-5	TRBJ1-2	CASSYSVRVVGYTF
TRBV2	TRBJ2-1	CASSVTGTAYSYNEQFF
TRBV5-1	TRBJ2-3	CASSLGGVTTDTQYF
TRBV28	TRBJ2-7	CASSLMGQGVYEQYF
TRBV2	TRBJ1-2	CASSALLDPGSGYTF
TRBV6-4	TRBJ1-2	CASSDSGAPWNGYTF
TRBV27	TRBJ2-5	CASALSGLGTQYF
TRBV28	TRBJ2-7	CASSSRMGAGSYYEQYF
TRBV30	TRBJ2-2	CAWSVKAGELFF
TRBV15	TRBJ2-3	CATSSMGGTYRTDTQYF
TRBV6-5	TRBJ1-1	CASSLLSAGNTEAFF
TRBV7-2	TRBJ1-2	CASSPRGGTGIHYGYTF
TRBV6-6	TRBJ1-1	CASSYHLEAFF
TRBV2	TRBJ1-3	CASSGFGRGPYSGNTIYF
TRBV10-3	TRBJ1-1	CAISPDLLGGAFF
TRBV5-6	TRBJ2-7	CASSPLIQGSYEQYF
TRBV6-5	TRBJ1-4	CASSSDTGMIGEKLFF
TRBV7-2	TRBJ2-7	CASRTGTSGTYEQYF
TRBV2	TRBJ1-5	CASSESADRGDQPQHF
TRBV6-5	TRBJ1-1	CASSSSVMNTEAFF
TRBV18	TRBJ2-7	CASSSGQATNMEQYF
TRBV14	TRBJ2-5	CASSQVGVMGLAETQYF
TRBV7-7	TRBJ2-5	CASSLRSGMETQYF
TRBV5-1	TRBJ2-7	CASSSTGGAGEQYF
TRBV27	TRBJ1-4	CASSSTVNEKLFF
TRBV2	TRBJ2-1	CASSEVEGRSYNEQFF
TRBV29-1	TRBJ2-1	CSGLTSGDYNEQFF
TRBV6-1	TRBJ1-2	CASSVYRVGYTF
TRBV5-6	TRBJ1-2	CASNLLSSPGQGDYGYTF
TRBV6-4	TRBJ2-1	CASSGGPTGADEQFF
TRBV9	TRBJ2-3	CASSGLAGPDTQYF
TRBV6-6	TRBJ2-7	CASSNTGTGANEQYF